This TCR beta chain stems from a study of spatial heterogeneity in lung cancer. Study in general: Raw reads showed each unique TCR and UMI combination turning up more than ten times on average.

This clonotype is deemed medium-sized (0.01 to 0.1%). Trimming took 4 bases from V and 2 from J; bases not matched to a gene: 7. The germline V gene encodes CDR1 LGHDT and CDR2 YNNKEL (reference sequence). This CDR3 contains 16 residues. Time point in this sample: sample taken at primary tumor resection. The donors comprised some 78 untreated early-stage non-small cell lung cancer patients. Whole RNA came from tumor, nontumor lung or frozen PBMC and was sequenced without being sorted. Unique molecular identifiers tagged every individual TCR cDNA molecule. TCRdb redid the calling of the 5' RACE reads with MiXCR, one entry per CDR3 protein. The sample shows 2,500 to 3,500 distinct CDR3 sequences, roughly 18% of them seen only once.

This chain joins TRBV3-1 and TRBJ2-7; 11 nucleotides align to TRBD2. Source: normal lung tissue next to the tumor, taken at surgery. The source of this sequence is a male donor with early-stage non-small cell lung cancer. The CDR3 coding sequence is TGTGCCAGCAGCCGTACACTAGCGGGGGTTGCCTACGAGCAGTACTTC. Amino acids: CASSRTLAGVAYEQYF.